One sample yielded the 10 T cell receptor beta chains listed below, sequenced in a study of blood T cell repertoires in COVID-19. Assay used: immunoSEQ multiplex PCR; TCRdb lists only in-frame clones, some missing. The sample lists 150,000 to 200,000 clones, roughly 81% occurring once. The specimen sequenced was peripheral blood. All receptors come from a woman aged 80 or over with COVID-19, enrolled during active disease.

The chain combines TRBV13 with TRBJ2-1; D unresolved. CDR3 length: 17 residues. The V end was cut by 4 bases, the J end by 0 bases, with 16 bases between. Germline-derived CDR1 and CDR2 are PRHDT and FYEKMQ (reference sequence). The CDR3 DNA is TGTGCCAGCAGCTCCCCCCATGTCCGGAGCTCCTACAATGAGCAGTTCTTC. As protein: CASSSPHVRSSYNEQFF. The full variable domain, in which reference TRBV13 and TRBJ2-1 provide the parts outside the CDR3, is AAGVIQSPRHLIKEKRETATLKCYPIPRHDTVYWYQQGPGQDPQFLISFYEKMQSDKGSIPDRFSAQQFSDYHSELNMSSLELGDSALYFCASSSPHVRSSYNEQFFGPGTRLTVL.

The genes are TRBV5-1 and TRBJ2-2, with 10 bases identical to TRBD2. CDR1 and CDR2 (germline): SGHRS, YFSETQ. This CDR3 is 15 amino acids long. J lost 5 bases, V lost 2 bases, and 3 bases had no gene match. The CDR3 DNA reads as TGCGCCAGCAGCTTCGGGACTAGCGTGACCGGGGAGCTGTTTTTT. Its translation is CASSFGTSVTGELFF.

This chain connects TRBV20-1 to TRBJ2-1; tentative D call: TRBD2 (5 bases). From germline, CDR1 is DFQATT and CDR2 SNEGSKA (reference sequence). This CDR3 spans 11 amino acids. The DNA of the CDR3 is TGCAGCGCCCACGGGAACAATGAGCAGTTCTTC. Protein sequence: CSAHGNNEQFF.

This chain joins TRBV5-4 and TRBJ2-7; TRBD1 might be the D (5 bases). Trimming pared 0 bases from V and 5 bases from J, leaving 21 bases between. Per germline, CDR1 SGHNT and CDR2 YYREEE (reference sequence). This CDR3 is 17 amino acids long. In nucleotides, the CDR3 is TGTGCCAGCAGCTTGGGGGGCAGAGCAGGTACTACTAACGAGCAGTACTTC. It translates to CASSLGGRAGTTNEQYF.

V gene TRBV7-8 combines with J gene TRBJ2-1, with 7 bases aligning to TRBD2. V dropped 0 bases and J dropped 6; count of bases not matched to a gene: 8. This CDR3 spans 16 amino acids. The germline V gene has CDR1 SGHVS and CDR2 FQNEAQ. CDR3: CASSLATRTRGNEQFF. The CDR3 DNA sequence: TGTGCCAGCAGCTTAGCAACTAGGACTAGGGGCAATGAGCAGTTCTTC.

The chain employs TRBV5-1 and TRBJ1-1; tentatively, D is TRBD1 (5 bases). CDR1 and CDR2 (germline): SGHRS, YFSETQ. Deletions cut 2 bases from V and 6 bases from J, with 8 bases between. The CDR3 loop spans 12 amino acids. The CDR3 sequence is CASSFQGSEAFF. The CDR3 bases are TGCGCCAGCAGCTTTCAGGGCTCTGAAGCTTTCTTT.

The chain couples TRBV5-4 to TRBJ2-1, with D maybe TRBD1 (6 bases). Germline V gives CDR1 SGHNT, CDR2 YYREEE (reference sequence). V was cut by 4 bases and J by 2 bases, with 13 bases left in between. The CDR3 length is 15 residues. CDR3 residues: CASSPPGEPYNEQFF. Written as DNA, the CDR3 is TGTGCCAGCAGCCCCCCAGGGGAGCCCTACAATGAGCAGTTCTTC.

In this sample, this clone turned up a few times. The chain links TRBV27 to TRBJ1-4; D call uncertain. Germline CDR1 MNHEY, CDR2 SMNVEV (reference sequence). CDR3 size: 14 residues. Trimming stripped 8 bases from V and 3 bases from J, with 13 bases between. CDR3 in DNA: TGTGCCAGCGGAAGACAAACCTCTAATGAAAAACTGTTTTTT. Translated: CASGRQTSNEKLFF.

V gene TRBV11-3 combines with J gene TRBJ2-1; D ambiguous. CDR3 length: 13 amino acids. Germline V gene data show CDR1 as SGHNT and CDR2 as YENEEA. V was cut by 2 bases and J by 2 bases, with 4 bases left in between. The CDR3 sequence is CASSLSTYNEQFF. The CDR3 nucleotides read TGTGCCAGCAGCTTATCCACCTACAATGAGCAGTTCTTC.

J is TRBJ2-6 and V is TRBV6-1, with no clear D. Trimming took off 3 bases at V and 0 bases at J, with 6 bases between the two ends. Looked up from germline, CDR1 is MNHNS and CDR2 is SASEGT. CDR3 length: 15 amino acids. The CDR3 DNA is TGTGCCAGCAGTGAGACTGTCTCTGGGGCCAACGTCCTGACTTTC. Its translation: CASSETVSGANVLTF.